This is a list of T cell receptor beta chains from one sample in a study of shared clonotypes between healthy human individuals. TCRdb keeps only in-frame clones here, not all; method: immunoSEQ multiplex PCR. The profile covers under 300,000 clones, with 60% to 70% appearing a single time and approximately 12% taken by the ten largest. Sequenced: memory CD4+ T cells sorted from blood. The source is a man aged 25 to 40 in good health. CDR3s include the opening cysteine and the closing phenylalanine or tryptophan. A D gene is named only where the DNA matches it firmly. Size is stated for part of the rows, as once, few or many counts, or as a class when the clone is expanded.

D,size,J,V,CDR3,DNA
TRBD2,-,TRBJ2-7,TRBV5-4,CASSLAFSLAGGGEQYF,TGTGCCAGCAGCTTGGCCTTTAGCCTAGCGGGAGGTGGTGAGCAGTACTTC
-,-,TRBJ1-1,TRBV4-3,CASSQDLIRTEAFF,TGCGCCAGCAGCCAAGATCTCATAAGGACTGAAGCTTTCTTT
TRBD2,-,TRBJ2-7,TRBV2,CASRGGRMAYEQYF,TGTGCCAGCAGAGGCGGGAGGATGGCCTACGAGCAGTACTTC
TRBD1,-,TRBJ1-1,TRBV7-9,CASSFGGQGLYTEAFF,TGTGCCAGCAGCTTTGGGGGACAGGGGTTATACACTGAAGCTTTCTTT
-,-,TRBJ1-1,TRBV5-1,CASSAGHGAYTEAFF,TGCGCCAGCAGCGCGGGACATGGGGCGTACACTGAAGCTTTCTTT
TRBD1,few,TRBJ2-5,TRBV5-1,CASDPGQGSIQETQYF,TGCGCCAGCGATCCGGGACAGGGGTCGATTCAAGAGACCCAGTACTTC
TRBD2,few,TRBJ2-7,TRBV10-1,CASSDSGQAYEQYF,TGCGCCAGCAGTGATAGCGGGCAAGCCTACGAGCAGTACTTC
TRBD2,-,TRBJ2-1,TRBV11-3,CASSLGTSPHEQFF,TGTGCCAGCAGTCTCGGGACTAGTCCCCATGAGCAGTTCTTC
-,many,TRBJ2-3,TRBV29-1,CSADTDTQYF,TGCAGCGCCGACACAGATACGCAGTATTTT
-,-,TRBJ2-2,TRBV10-1,CASRPRETGELFF,TGCGCCAGCAGACCTCGTGAAACCGGGGAGCTGTTTTTT
TRBD1,-,TRBJ2-3,TRBV5-1,CASSWVPGQGATNTQYF,TGCGCCAGCAGCTGGGTTCCGGGACAGGGGGCGACGAATACGCAGTATTTT
-,few,TRBJ1-2,TRBV6-5,CASSPGGAYGYTF,TGTGCCAGCAGTCCCGGAGGAGCCTATGGCTACACCTTC
-,-,TRBJ1-1,TRBV7-2,CASSSKGAGEAFF,TGTGCCAGCAGCAGTAAAGGGGCAGGGGAAGCTTTCTTT
-,once,TRBJ1-4,TRBV7-9,CASSFFGSEKLFF,TGTGCCAGCAGCTTTTTCGGGAGTGAAAAACTGTTTTTT
-,few,TRBJ1-3,TRBV4-1,CASSRNLDTIYF,TGCGCCAGCAGCCGAAATTTGGACACCATATATTTT
-,-,TRBJ2-5,TRBV28,CASSLLEETQYF,TGTGCCAGCAGTTTACTTGAAGAGACCCAGTACTTC
-,-,TRBJ1-1,TRBV28,CASSSSLAGDTEAFF,TGTGCCAGCAGTTCATCACTCGCGGGGGACACTGAAGCTTTCTTT
TRBD1,-,TRBJ2-7,TRBV2,CASSEGQAVEQYF,TGTGCCAGCAGCGAAGGACAGGCGGTCGAGCAGTACTTC
-,-,TRBJ1-5,TRBV6-4,CASSDSYSNQPQHF,TGTGCCAGCAGTGACAGCTATAGCAATCAGCCCCAGCATTTT
TRBD1,-,TRBJ2-1,TRBV5-5,CASREQGVSYNEQFF,TGTGCCAGCAGAGAGCAGGGGGTCTCCTACAATGAGCAGTTCTTC
-,-,TRBJ2-3,TRBV9,CASRGGQSTDTQYF,TGTGCCAGCAGGGGGGGGCAGTCCACAGATACGCAGTATTTT
-,-,TRBJ1-1,TRBV11-2,CASSPGQNTEAFF,TGTGCCAGCAGCCCGGGACAGAACACTGAAGCTTTCTTT
-,few,TRBJ1-2,TRBV18,CASSPGVSSNYGYTF,TGTGCCAGCTCACCTGGGGTTTCTTCTAACTATGGCTACACCTTC
-,-,TRBJ1-3,TRBV11-2,CASCADPGNTIYF,TGTGCCAGCTGTGCAGACCCGGGAAACACCATATATTTT
-,few,TRBJ2-7,TRBV5-1,CASSFAIGPYEQYF,TGCGCCAGCAGCTTTGCCATCGGGCCGTACGAGCAGTACTTC
-,-,TRBJ2-3,TRBV25-1,CASSTQSFLDTDTQYF,TGTGCCAGCAGTACCCAGTCCTTTCTGGACACAGATACGCAGTATTTT
TRBD1,few,TRBJ2-7,TRBV11-2,CASSFIGTGVYEQYF,TGTGCCAGCAGCTTCATCGGGACAGGGGTCTACGAGCAGTACTTC
-,-,TRBJ2-1,TRBV11-2,CASSLGRVDEQFF,TGTGCCAGCAGCTTAGGCAGGGTCGATGAGCAGTTCTTC
-,-,TRBJ2-1,TRBV6-1,CAPPGESSYNEQFF,TGTGCCCCGCCGGGCGAGAGCTCCTACAATGAGCAGTTCTTC
-,-,TRBJ2-2,TRBV7-3,CASSPNTGELFF,TGTGCCAGCAGCCCGAACACCGGGGAGCTGTTTTTT
TRBD2,-,TRBJ2-7,TRBV5-1,CASSLRSGSYEQYF,TGCGCCAGCAGCTTGAGGAGCGGGAGTTACGAGCAGTACTTC
TRBD1,-,TRBJ1-4,TRBV28,CASRFPGGDEKLFF,TGTGCCAGCAGGTTCCCAGGGGGGGATGAAAAACTGTTTTTT
TRBD2,-,TRBJ2-1,TRBV6-4,CASSDTAGVAEQFF,TGTGCCAGCAGTGACACAGCGGGAGTGGCTGAGCAGTTCTTC
TRBD2,-,TRBJ2-1,TRBV4-1,CASSQAPSGTSGYNEQFF,TGCGCCAGCAGCCAAGCGCCTAGTGGGACTAGCGGTTACAATGAGCAGTTCTTC
-,-,TRBJ1-3,TRBV28,CASSLSRLSSGNTIYF,TGTGCCAGCAGTTTATCCCGTCTGAGCTCTGGAAACACCATATATTTT
TRBD2,few,TRBJ2-1,TRBV29-1,CSVDVAGVYNEQFF,TGCAGCGTTGACGTAGCGGGAGTGTACAATGAGCAGTTCTTC